This TCR beta chain appears in the sequencing data of a study of blood T cell repertoires in COVID-19. Study background: The United States, Italy and Spain supplied acute and convalescent COVID-19 samples. T cells, B-cell-depleted T cells, or PBMCs provided the cDNA or gDNA that served as material.

Cohorts were based on clinical histories the participants reported. In this sample, this clone turned up once. Original data processing: Amplification of reference gene primers provided the estimated nucleated cell counts. The assay was immunoSEQ multiplex PCR, and TCRdb's table has in-frame clones only and misses some. That table furnishes V, J and clone size, whereas the DNA furnished D and trimming. The table lists some 270,000 clones, approximately 83% of them singletons. CDR3 length: 15 residues. Germline assignment: CDR1 MRHNA and CDR2 SNTAGT. Trimming took 4 bases from V and 4 from J; bases not matched to a gene: 4.

The receptor's source is a man aged 45-65 years who had recovered from COVID-19. J is TRBJ2-3 and V is TRBV6-4, with TRBD1 identical over 11 bases. Material for sequencing was PBMCs or T cells enriched from blood (not recorded which). CDR3 region: CASSARTGGADTQYF. In nucleotides, the CDR3 is TGTGCCAGCAGTGCCAGGACAGGGGGCGCAGATACGCAGTATTTT.